Presented here are 3 T cell receptor beta chains from one specimen sequenced in a study of cytomegalovirus exposure and HLA in healthy donors. The primer mix had 60 Vbeta and 13 Jbeta primers. The protocol was immunoSEQ multiplex PCR, while the TCRdb copy is restricted to in-frame clones and leaves out a portion. The data contain 100,000 to 150,000 clones, more than 80% of them singletons. The sequenced material came from PBMCs. These receptors originate from a man aged 25-40 years in good health and CMV-seropositive.

This CDR3 is CASSSLPRRGSNEQFF. Here the CDR3 DNA reads TGTGCCAGCAGCTCCCTCCCGCGACGGGGGAGCAATGAGCAGTTCTTC. J is TRBJ2-1 and V is TRBV11-2; possible D gene TRBD2, 6 bases. Germline-derived CDR1 and CDR2 are SGHAT and FQNNGV. V dropped 4 bases and J dropped 6 bases, with 19 bases sitting between them. This CDR3 contains 16 residues.

Worth noting for this clone: A junction boundary mismatches the germline segment, possibly from a read error. The rearrangement joins TRBV7-9 to TRBJ1-2; D might be TRBD1 (5 bases). The CDR3 is 14 amino acids. The V gene's germline CDR1 is SEHNR and CDR2 FQNEAQ (reference sequence). The CDR3 is CSSSLWGGRYGYTF. In DNA form, the CDR3 reads TGTTCCAGCAGCTTATGGGGGGGTCGGTATGGCTACACCTTC.

V is TRBV19 and J is TRBJ1-2, with D tentatively TRBD1 (6 bases). The CDR3 covers 16 residues. The germline V gene has CDR1 LNHDA and CDR2 SQIVND (reference sequence). Trimming pared 7 bases from V and 5 bases from J, leaving 23 bases between. The CDR3, as DNA: TGTGCCAGTACCTTCACTGGGGGCAGCCGGCAGTATGGCTACACCTTC. It yields the protein CASTFTGGSRQYGYTF.